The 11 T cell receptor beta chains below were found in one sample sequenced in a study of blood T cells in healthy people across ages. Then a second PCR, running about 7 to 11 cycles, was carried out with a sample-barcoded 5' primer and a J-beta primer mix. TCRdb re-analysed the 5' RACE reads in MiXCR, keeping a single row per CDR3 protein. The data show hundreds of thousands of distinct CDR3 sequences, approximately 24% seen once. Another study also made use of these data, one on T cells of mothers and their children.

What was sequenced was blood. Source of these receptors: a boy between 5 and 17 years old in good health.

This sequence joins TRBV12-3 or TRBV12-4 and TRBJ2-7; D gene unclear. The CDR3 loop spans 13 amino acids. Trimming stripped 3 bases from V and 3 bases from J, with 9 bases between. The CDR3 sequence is CASSFRLYYEQYF. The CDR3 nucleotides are TGTGCCAGCAGTTTTCGATTATACTACGAGCAGTACTTC.

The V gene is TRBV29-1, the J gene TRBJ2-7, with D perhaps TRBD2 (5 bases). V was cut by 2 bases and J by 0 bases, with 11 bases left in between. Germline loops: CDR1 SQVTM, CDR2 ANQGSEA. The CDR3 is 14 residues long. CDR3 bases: TGCAGCGTTGAAACTACGGGGAGCTCCTACGAGCAGTACTTC. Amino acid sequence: CSVETTGSSYEQYF.

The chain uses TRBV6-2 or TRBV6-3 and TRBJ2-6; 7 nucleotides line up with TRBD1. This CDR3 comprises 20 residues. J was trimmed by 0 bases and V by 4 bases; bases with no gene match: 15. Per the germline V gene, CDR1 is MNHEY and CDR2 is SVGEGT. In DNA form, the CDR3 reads TGTGCCAGCAGTTTACTAGGACAGGTGGGGGATATCTCTGGGGCCAACGTCCTGACTTTC. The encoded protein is CASSLLGQVGDISGANVLTF.

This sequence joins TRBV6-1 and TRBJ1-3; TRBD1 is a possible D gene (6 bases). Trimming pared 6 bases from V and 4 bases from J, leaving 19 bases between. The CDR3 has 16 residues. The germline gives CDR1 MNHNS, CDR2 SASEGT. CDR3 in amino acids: CASRSPTGLQGNTIYF. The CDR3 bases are TGTGCCAGCAGGTCTCCAACAGGGTTACAGGGAAACACCATATATTTT.

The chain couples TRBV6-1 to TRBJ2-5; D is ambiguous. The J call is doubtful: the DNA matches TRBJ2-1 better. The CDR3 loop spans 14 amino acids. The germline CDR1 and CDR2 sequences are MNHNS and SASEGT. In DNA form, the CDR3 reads TGTGCCAGCAGTGAAATGGACGGATACAATGAGCAGTTCTTC. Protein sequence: CASSEMDGYNEQFF.

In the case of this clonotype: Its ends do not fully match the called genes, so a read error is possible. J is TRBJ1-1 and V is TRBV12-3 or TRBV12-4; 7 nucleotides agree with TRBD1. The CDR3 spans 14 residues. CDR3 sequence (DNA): TGTGCCAGCAGCTTGCTGGGAGGGGGCACTGGAGCTTTCTTT. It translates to CASSLLGGGTGAFF.

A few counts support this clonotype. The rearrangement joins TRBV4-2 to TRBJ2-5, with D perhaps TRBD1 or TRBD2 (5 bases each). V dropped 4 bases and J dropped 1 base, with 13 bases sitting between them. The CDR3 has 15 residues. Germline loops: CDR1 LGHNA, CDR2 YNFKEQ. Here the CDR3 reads CASSPEGRGQETQYF. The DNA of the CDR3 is TGTGCCAGCAGCCCCGAGGGAAGGGGCCAAGAGACCCAGTACTTC.

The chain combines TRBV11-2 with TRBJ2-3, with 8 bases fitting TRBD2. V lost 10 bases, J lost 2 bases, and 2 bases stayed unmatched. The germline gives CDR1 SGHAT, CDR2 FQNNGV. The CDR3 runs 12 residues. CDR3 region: CAIAGPTDTQYF. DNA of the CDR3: TGTGCCATAGCGGGGCCCACAGATACGCAGTATTTT.

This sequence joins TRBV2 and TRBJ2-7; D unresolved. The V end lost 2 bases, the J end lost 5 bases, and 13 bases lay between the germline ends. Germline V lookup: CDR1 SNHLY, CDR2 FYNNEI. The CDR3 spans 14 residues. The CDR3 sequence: CASSELSRSDEQYF. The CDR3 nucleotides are TGTGCCAGCAGTGAATTGTCAAGGTCAGACGAGCAGTACTTC. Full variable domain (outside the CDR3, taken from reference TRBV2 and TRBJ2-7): EPEVTQTPSHQVTQMGQEVILRCVPISNHLYFYWYRQILGQKVEFLVSFYNNEISEKSEIFDDQFSVERPDGSNFTLKIRSTKLEDSAMYFCASSELSRSDEQYFGPGTRLTVT.

CDR3 bases: TGCGCCAGCAGCATGGAGTCCTACAATGAGCAGTTCTTC. Its translation: CASSMESYNEQFF. The chain combines TRBV5-1 with TRBJ2-1, with unresolved D. V shed 4 bases and J shed 1 base, with 6 bases lying between them. The CDR3 spans 13 residues. Germline V lookup: CDR1 SGHRS, CDR2 YFSETQ. Complete variable domain (other parts from reference TRBV5-1 and TRBJ2-1): KAGVTQTPRYLIKTRGQQVTLSCSPISGHRSVSWYQQTPGQGLQFLFEYFSETQRNKGNFPGRFSGRQFSNSRSEMNVSTLELGDSALYLCASSMESYNEQFFGPGTRLTVL.

CDR3 amino acids: CSVVGGFNEKLFF. For the CDR3, the DNA is TGCAGCGTTGTAGGGGGTTTTAATGAAAAACTGTTTTTT. This chain connects TRBV29-1 to TRBJ1-4, with a possible D match to TRBD1 (6 bases). The V gene's germline CDR1 is SQVTM and CDR2 ANQGSEA. V shed 4 bases and J shed 4 bases, with 10 bases lying between them. The CDR3 runs to 13 residues.